This entry lists 17 T cell receptor beta chains sequenced from one sample in a study of T cell changes during pregnancy in multiple sclerosis. Only in-frame clones appear in the TCRdb table, and some are missing; sequencing was by immunoSEQ multiplex PCR. The table records around 34,000 clones, approximately 90% of them present only once. This specimen was CD8+ T cells from peripheral blood mononuclear cells, taken in the first trimester of pregnancy. These receptors were taken from a female donor with multiple sclerosis, enrolled in a pregnancy study.

This sequence joins TRBV13 and TRBJ2-7, with D possibly matching TRBD2 (6 bases). Germline CDR1 and CDR2: PRHDT and FYEKMQ (reference sequence). Between the trimmed V and J ends, which lost 5 bases and 5 bases, there was a span of 13 bases. CDR3 length: 13 residues. CDR3 DNA sequence: TGTGCCAGCAGCCTAACTAGCTGGAACGAGCAGTACTTC. Translating it yields CASSLTSWNEQYF.

The chain joins TRBV19 to TRBJ1-5; D uncertain. Germline V gives CDR1 LNHDA, CDR2 SQIVND (reference sequence). Trimming left V 6 bases short and J 7 bases short, with 19 bases between. The CDR3 has 15 amino acids. The CDR3 protein is CASRAAMRVGQPQHF. The CDR3 nucleotides are TGTGCCAGTAGAGCGGCCATGCGGGTCGGGCAGCCCCAGCATTTT.

V and J are TRBV4-1 and TRBJ1-2, with D perhaps matching TRBD1 (5 bases). Germline V CDR1 and CDR2: MGHRA, YSYEKL. V lost 5 bases and J lost 8, with 21 bases in between. This CDR3 region has 15 residues. The CDR3 sequence is CASSYPGREGFGYTF. Written as DNA, the CDR3 is TGCGCCAGCAGCTATCCGGGCAGGGAAGGATTCGGCTACACCTTC.

V and J are TRBV7-2 and TRBJ2-7; D unresolved. The CDR3 loop spans 12 amino acids. Germline CDR1 SGHTA, CDR2 FQGNSA. With 1 base removed from V and 6 bases from J, the gap between germline ends came to 7 bases. The CDR3 protein is CASSLGTLEQYF. For the CDR3, the DNA is TGTGCCAGCAGCTTAGGAACTCTCGAGCAGTACTTC.

The V and J genes are TRBV7-8 and TRBJ2-1; TRBD2 matches at 7 bases. From germline, CDR1 is SGHVS and CDR2 FQNEAQ. V trimming: 2 bases; J trimming: 6 bases; junction bases outside the gene matches: 7. This CDR3 has 15 amino acids. In nucleotides, the CDR3 is TGTGCCAGCAGCTTAAGGCGCGGGAGTGGCAATGAGCAGTTCTTC. Amino acids: CASSLRRGSGNEQFF.

V usage is TRBV6-5 and J usage is TRBJ2-2, with 7 bases lining up with TRBD1. Trimming at V came to 8 bases and at J to 2 bases, leaving 2 bases not matched to a gene. This CDR3 has 13 residues. Germline assignment: CDR1 MNHEY and CDR2 SVGAGI. DNA for the CDR3: TGTGCCAGCCGGGACAGAAACACCGGGGAGCTGTTTTTT. Its translation: CASRDRNTGELFF.

The chain joins TRBV27 to TRBJ2-7, with D unclear. The CDR3 is made up of 13 amino acids. V dropped 4 bases and J dropped 3 bases, with 10 bases sitting between them. CDR1 is MNHEY, CDR2 SMNVEV, per germline (reference sequence). This CDR3 is CASSYQEDYEQYF. DNA for the CDR3: TGTGCCAGCAGTTACCAGGAAGACTACGAGCAGTACTTC.

This clone was seen repeatedly, ten times or more. The rearrangement uses TRBV13 and TRBJ2-3; D uncertain. Trimming removed 5 bases at V and 7 bases at J, with 16 bases between. Germline V gene data show CDR1 as PRHDT and CDR2 as FYEKMQ (reference sequence). The CDR3 length is 14 residues. The chain's CDR3 is CASSPPDKPNTQYF. CDR3 DNA: TGTGCCAGCAGCCCTCCCGACAAGCCAAATACGCAGTATTTT.

The chain recombines TRBV15 with TRBJ1-4; weak D call: TRBD1 (5 bases). Germline V lookup: CDR1 LNHNV, CDR2 YYDKDF (reference sequence). CDR3 size: 16 residues. V gave up 1 base and J gave up 8 bases, with 17 bases separating them. The DNA of the CDR3 is TGTGCCACCAGCAGAGTCGCAGGGCCGGAAAGGGAAAAACTGTTTTTT. It encodes CATSRVAGPEREKLFF. Full variable domain (outside the CDR3, taken from reference TRBV15 and TRBJ1-4): DAMVIQNPRYQVTQFGKPVTLSCSQTLNHNVMYWYQQKSSQAPKLLFHYYDKDFNNEADTPDNFQSRRPNTSFCFLDIRSPGLGDTAMYLCATSRVAGPEREKLFFGSGTQLSVL.

The rearrangement uses TRBV2 and TRBJ2-1; 7 nucleotides match TRBD2. The CDR3 loop spans 16 amino acids. Trimming took 5 bases from V and 2 from J; bases not matched to a gene: 9. Germline CDR1 and CDR2: SNHLY and FYNNEI. The DNA for the CDR3 is TGTGCCAGCAGTCATGCCCCTAGCGGTGCCTACAATGAGCAGTTCTTC. This gives the protein CASSHAPSGAYNEQFF.

The rearrangement uses TRBV19 and TRBJ2-7, with D perhaps TRBD2 (6 bases). From germline, CDR1 is LNHDA and CDR2 SQIVND (reference sequence). Trimming left V 2 bases short and J 8 bases short, with 13 bases between. This CDR3 contains 13 residues. As DNA, the CDR3 is TGTGCCAGTAGTATATCAGCGGGTTGGCAGCAGTACTTC. Translating it yields CASSISAGWQQYF.

The rearrangement links TRBV13 to TRBJ2-1; the match to TRBD1 covers 7 bases. The CDR3 contains 12 residues. V lost 5 bases and J lost 7; bases outside the gene matches: 2. Germline assignment: CDR1 PRHDT and CDR2 FYEKMQ (reference sequence). CDR3 sequence (DNA): TGTGCCAGCAGCCCGACAGGGAATGAGCAGTTCTTC. Its translation is CASSPTGNEQFF.

CDR3 amino acids: CAWSRTRQYF. The CDR3 DNA sequence: TGTGCCTGGAGTAGGACTAGACAGTACTTC. The chain carries TRBV30 and TRBJ2-4; 7 bases map to TRBD2. The CDR3 is made up of 10 amino acids. V shed 2 bases, J shed 13 bases, and the junction held 2 bases outside the gene matches. Germline V CDR1 and CDR2: GTSNPN, SVGIG (reference sequence). Looking up the rest from reference TRBV30 and TRBJ2-4 gives the full variable domain: SQTIHQWPATLVQPVGSPLSLECTVEGTSNPNLYWYRQAAGRGLQLLFYSVGIGQISSEVPQNLSASRPQDRQFILSSKKLLLSDSGFYLCAWSRTRQYFGAGTRLSVL.

This chain joins TRBV27 and TRBJ1-4; the match to TRBD1 covers 8 bases. This CDR3 contains 15 residues. Germline CDR1 is MNHEY and CDR2 is SMNVEV (reference sequence). V was pared by 5 bases and J by 14 bases, with 16 bases of the junction left unmatched. Here the CDR3 reads CASSDMTGEMGGLFF. The CDR3 region has the DNA TGTGCCAGCAGTGATATGACAGGGGAGATGGGTGGGCTGTTTTTT.

The chain recombines TRBV7-9 with TRBJ2-3; 8 bases fit TRBD2. The CDR3 has 16 residues. V was pared by 4 bases and J by 6 bases, with 12 bases of the junction left unmatched. Germline CDR1 and CDR2: SEHNR and FQNEAQ (reference sequence). DNA for the CDR3: TGTGCCAGCAGCTCGCCCTTAGCGGGATATGGTGATACGCAGTATTTT. Translation: CASSSPLAGYGDTQYF.

This rearrangement joins TRBV6-4 to TRBJ2-7, with a possible D match to TRBD1 (6 bases). V was trimmed by 0 bases and J by 6 bases, leaving 15 bases between them. From germline, CDR1 is MRHNA and CDR2 SNTAGT. The CDR3 is made up of 15 amino acids. The CDR3 sequence is CASSDSFRGKAEQYF. The CDR3 DNA follows: TGTGCCAGCAGTGACTCGTTCAGGGGAAAGGCCGAGCAGTACTTC.

This rearrangement joins TRBV27 to TRBJ2-2, with 7 positions matching TRBD2. CDR1 is MNHEY and CDR2 is SMNVEV in the germline V gene (reference sequence). This CDR3 has 15 residues. Unmatched junction bases numbered 2, after V lost 2 bases and J lost 2 bases. The CDR3 DNA follows: TGTGCCAGCAGTTTACTAGCGGCAAACACCGGGGAGCTGTTTTTT. Amino acid sequence: CASSLLAANTGELFF.